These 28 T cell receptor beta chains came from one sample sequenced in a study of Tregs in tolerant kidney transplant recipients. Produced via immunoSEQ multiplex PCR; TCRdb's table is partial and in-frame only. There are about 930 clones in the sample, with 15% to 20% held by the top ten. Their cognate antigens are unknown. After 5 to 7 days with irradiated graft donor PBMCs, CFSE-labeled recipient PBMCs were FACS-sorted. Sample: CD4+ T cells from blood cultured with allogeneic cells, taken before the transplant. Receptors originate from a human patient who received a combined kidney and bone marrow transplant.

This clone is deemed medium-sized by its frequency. The sequenced CDR3 bases are TGTGCCAGCAGCACCGGACAGGGCGGTCAGCCC. Translating it yields CASSTGQGGQP. The complete CDR3 sequence is CASSTGQGGQPQHF. V usage is TRBV7-9 and J usage is TRBJ1-5; the match to TRBD1 covers 8 bases. The CDR3 is cut off 3 residues early in the read; its end comes from the germline J gene. Trimming cost V 5 bases and J 6 bases; bases outside gene matches: 6. Germline CDR1 is SEHNR and CDR2 is FQNEAQ (reference sequence). CDR3 length: 14 amino acids.

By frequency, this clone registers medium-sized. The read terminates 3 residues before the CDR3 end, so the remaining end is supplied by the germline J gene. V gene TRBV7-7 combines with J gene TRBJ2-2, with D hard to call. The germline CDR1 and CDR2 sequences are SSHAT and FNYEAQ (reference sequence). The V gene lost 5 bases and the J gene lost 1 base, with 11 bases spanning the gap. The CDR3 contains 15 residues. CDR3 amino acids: CASSRYQGNTGELFF. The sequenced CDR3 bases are TGTGCCAGCAGCCGATACCAAGGGAACACCGGGGAG. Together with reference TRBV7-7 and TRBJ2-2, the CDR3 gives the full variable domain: GAGVSQSPRYKVTKRGQDVTLRCDPISSHATLYWYQQALGQGPEFLTYFNYEAQPDKSGLPSDRFSAERPEGSISTLTIQRTEQRDSAMYRCASSRYQGNTGELFFGEGSRLTVL.

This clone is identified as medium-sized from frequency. The CDR3 protein is CASSLGQTFEAFF. CDR3 bases read: TGTGCCAGCAGCTTAGGACAGACATTTGAA. The V and J genes are TRBV7-9 and TRBJ1-1; D is possibly TRBD1 (5 bases). From the germline J gene comes the end of the CDR3, since the read stops 3 residues before it. V lost 1 base and J 7 bases, leaving 10 bases between the germline ends. The CDR3 has 13 amino acids. Germline CDR1 and CDR2: SEHNR and FQNEAQ (reference sequence).

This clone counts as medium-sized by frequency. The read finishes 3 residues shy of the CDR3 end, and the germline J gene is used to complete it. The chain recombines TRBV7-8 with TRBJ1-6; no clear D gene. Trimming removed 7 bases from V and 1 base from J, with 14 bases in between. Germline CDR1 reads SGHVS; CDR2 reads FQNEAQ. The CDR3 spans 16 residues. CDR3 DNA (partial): TGTGCCAGCACCACATATCCTTCTTCCTATAATTCACCC. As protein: CASTTYPSSYNSP. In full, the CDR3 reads CASTTYPSSYNSPLHF.

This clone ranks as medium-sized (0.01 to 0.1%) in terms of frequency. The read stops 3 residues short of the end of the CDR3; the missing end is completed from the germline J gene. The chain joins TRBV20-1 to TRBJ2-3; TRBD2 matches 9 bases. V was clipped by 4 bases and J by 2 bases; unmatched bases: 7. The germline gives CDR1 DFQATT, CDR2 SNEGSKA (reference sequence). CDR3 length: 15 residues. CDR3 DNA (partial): TGCAGTGCTAACGGGGCTAGCGGGAACACAGATACG. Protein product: CSANGASGNTDT. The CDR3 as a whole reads CSANGASGNTDTQYF.

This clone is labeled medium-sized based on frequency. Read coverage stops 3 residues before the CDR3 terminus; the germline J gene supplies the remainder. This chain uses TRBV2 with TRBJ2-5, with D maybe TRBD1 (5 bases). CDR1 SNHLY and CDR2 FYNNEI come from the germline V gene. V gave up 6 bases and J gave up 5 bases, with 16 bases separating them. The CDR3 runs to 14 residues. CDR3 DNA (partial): TGTGCCAGCAGCGAACGGATGTCAGGGGAGACC. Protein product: CASSERMSGET. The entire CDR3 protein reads CASSERMSGETQYF.

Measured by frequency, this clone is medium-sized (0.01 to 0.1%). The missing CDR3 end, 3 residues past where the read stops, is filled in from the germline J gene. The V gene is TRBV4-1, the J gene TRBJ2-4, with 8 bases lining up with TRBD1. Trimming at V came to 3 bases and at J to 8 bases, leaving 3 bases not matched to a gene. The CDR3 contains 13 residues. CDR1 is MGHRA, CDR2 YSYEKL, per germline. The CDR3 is CASSHPDRDIQYF. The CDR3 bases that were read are TGCGCCAGCAGCCACCCGGACAGGGACATT.

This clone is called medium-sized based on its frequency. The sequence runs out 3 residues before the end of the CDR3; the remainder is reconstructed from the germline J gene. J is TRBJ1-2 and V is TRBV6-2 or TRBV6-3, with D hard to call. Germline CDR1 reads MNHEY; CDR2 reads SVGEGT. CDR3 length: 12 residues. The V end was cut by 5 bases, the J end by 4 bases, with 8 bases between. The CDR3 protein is CASSPRSYGYTF. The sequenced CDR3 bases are TGTGCCAGCAGTCCCCGCAGCTATGGC.

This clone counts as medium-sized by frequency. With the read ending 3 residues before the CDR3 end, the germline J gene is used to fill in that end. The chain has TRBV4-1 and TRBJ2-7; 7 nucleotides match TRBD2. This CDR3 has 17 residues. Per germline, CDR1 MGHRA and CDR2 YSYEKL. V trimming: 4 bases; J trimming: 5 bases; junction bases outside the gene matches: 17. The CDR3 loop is CASSPGIQRGAQNEQYF. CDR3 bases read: TGCGCCAGCAGCCCAGGGATCCAGCGGGGAGCCCAAAACGAG.

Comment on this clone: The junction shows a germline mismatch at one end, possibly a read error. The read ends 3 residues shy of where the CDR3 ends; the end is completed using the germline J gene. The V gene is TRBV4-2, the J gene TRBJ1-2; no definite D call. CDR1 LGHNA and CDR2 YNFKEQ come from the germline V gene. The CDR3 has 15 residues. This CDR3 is CASSPRLGSNYGYTF. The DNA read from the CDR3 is TGCGCCAGCAGCCCCCGCCTGGGCAGTAACTATGGC.

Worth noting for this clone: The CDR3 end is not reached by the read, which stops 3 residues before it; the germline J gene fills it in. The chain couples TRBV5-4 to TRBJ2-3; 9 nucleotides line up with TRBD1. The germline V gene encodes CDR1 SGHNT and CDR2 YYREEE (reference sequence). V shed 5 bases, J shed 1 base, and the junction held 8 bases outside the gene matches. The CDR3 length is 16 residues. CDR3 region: CASSHTRQGGTDTQYF. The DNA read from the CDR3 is TGTGCCAGCAGTCATACCCGACAGGGGGGCACAGATACG.

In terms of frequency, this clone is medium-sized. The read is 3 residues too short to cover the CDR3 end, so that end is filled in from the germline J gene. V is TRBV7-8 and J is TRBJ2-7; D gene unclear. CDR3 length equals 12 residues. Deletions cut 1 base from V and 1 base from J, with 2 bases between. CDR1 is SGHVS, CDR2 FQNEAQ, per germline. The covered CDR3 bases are TGTGCCAGCAGCTTAGTATCCTACGAG. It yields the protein CASSLVSYE. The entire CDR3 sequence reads CASSLVSYEQYF.

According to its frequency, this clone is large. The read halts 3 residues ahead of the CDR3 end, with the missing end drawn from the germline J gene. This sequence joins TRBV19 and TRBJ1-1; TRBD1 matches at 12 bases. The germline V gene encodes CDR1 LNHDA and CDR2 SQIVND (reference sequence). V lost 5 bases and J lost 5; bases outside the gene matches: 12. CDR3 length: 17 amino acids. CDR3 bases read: TGTGCCAGTAGTGGGACAGGGGGCGTTTCGTTTAATACTGAA. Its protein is CASSGTGGVSFNTE. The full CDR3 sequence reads CASSGTGGVSFNTEAFF.

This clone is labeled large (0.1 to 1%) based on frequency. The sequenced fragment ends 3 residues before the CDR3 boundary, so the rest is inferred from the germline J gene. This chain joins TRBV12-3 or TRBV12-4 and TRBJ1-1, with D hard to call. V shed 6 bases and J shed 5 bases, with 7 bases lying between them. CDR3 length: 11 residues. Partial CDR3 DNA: TGTGCCAGCAGGGCTGTAACTGAA. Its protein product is CASRAVTE. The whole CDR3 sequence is CASRAVTEAFF.

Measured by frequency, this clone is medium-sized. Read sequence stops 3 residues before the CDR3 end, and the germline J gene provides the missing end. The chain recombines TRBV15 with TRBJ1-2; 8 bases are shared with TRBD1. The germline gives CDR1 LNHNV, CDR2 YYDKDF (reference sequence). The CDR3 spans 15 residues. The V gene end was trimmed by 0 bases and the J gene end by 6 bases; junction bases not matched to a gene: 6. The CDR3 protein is CATSRDPGQVHGYTF. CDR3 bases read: TGTGCCACCAGCAGAGATCCGGGACAGGTTCATGGC.

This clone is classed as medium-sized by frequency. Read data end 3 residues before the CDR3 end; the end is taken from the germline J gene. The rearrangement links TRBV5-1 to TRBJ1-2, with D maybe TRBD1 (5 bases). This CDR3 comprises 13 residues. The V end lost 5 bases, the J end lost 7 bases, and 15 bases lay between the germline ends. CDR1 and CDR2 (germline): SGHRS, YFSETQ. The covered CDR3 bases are TGCGCCAGCAGTTCGCCTCCCAGGGTTGGC. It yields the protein CASSSPPRVG. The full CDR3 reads CASSSPPRVGYTF.

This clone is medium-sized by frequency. The sequenced part of the CDR3 DNA is TGCAGTGCTGCTAGGTCACCC. It is translated as CSAARSP. The whole CDR3 region reads CSAARSPLHF. The chain joins TRBV20-1 to TRBJ1-6; D unresolved. The read ends 3 residues early relative to the CDR3; the germline J gene fills the gap. The CDR3 is 10 amino acids. V lost 5 bases to trimming and J lost 10 bases, with 6 bases between them. Germline values: CDR1 DFQATT, CDR2 SNEGSKA (reference sequence).

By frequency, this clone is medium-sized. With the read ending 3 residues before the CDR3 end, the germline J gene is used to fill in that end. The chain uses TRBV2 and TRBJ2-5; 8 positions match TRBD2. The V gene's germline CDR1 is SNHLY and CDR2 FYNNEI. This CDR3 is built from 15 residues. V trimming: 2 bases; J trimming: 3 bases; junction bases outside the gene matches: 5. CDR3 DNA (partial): TGTGCCAGCAGTGAATTTAGGACTAGCAAAGAGACC. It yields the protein CASSEFRTSKET. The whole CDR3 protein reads CASSEFRTSKETQYF.

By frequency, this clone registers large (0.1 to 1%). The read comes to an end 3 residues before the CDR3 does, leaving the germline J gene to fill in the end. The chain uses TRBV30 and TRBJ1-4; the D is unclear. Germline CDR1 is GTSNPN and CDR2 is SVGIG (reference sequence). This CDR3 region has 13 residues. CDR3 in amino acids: CAWSVDLNEELFF. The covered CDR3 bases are TGTGCCTGGAGTGTAGACTTGAATGAGGAA.

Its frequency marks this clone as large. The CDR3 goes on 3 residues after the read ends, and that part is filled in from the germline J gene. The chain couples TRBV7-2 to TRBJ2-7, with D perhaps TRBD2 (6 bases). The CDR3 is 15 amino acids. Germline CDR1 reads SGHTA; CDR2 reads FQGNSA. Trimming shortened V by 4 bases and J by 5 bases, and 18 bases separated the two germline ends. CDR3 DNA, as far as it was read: TGTGCCAGCAGCTCCGCGGGGCAGGTCTTTGACGAG. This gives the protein CASSSAGQVFDE. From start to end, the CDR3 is CASSSAGQVFDEQYF.

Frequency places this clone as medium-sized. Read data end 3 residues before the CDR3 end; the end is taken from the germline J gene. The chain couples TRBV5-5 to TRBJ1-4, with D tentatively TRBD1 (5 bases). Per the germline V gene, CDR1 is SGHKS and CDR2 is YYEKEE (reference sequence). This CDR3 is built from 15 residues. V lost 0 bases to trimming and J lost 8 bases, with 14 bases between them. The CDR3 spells CASSLGGGTREKLFF. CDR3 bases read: TGTGCCAGCAGCTTGGGGGGGGGAACAAGGGAAAAA.

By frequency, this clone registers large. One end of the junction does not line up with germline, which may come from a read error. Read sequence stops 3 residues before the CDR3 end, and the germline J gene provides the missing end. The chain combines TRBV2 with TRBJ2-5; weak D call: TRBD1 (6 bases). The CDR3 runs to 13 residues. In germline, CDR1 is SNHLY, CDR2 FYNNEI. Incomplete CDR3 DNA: TGTGCCAGCAGTGCTGGACAGCAAGGGACC. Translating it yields CASSAGQQGT. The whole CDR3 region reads CASSAGQQGTQYF.

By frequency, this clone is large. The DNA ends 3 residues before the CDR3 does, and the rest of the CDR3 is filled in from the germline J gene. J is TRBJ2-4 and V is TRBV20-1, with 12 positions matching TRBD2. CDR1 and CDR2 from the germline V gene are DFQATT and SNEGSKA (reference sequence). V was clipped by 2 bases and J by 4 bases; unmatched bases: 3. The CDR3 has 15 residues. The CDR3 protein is CSARRLAGGKNIQYF. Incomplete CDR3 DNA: TGCAGTGCTAGAAGGCTAGCGGGAGGGAAAAACATT.

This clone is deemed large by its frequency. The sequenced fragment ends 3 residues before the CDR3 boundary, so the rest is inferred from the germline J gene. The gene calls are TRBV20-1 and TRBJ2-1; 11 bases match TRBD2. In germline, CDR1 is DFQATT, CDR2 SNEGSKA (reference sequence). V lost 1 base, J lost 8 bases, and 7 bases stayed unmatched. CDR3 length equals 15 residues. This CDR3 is CSARGGLAEGHEQFF. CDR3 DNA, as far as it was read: TGCAGTGCTAGAGGGGGACTAGCGGAGGGGCATGAG.

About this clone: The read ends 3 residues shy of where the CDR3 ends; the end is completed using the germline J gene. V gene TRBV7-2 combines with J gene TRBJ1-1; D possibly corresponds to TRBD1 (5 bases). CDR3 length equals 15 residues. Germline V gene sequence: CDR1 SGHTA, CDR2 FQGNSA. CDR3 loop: CASSSAGQVFDEAFF. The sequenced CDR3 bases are TGTGCCAGCAGCTCCGCGGGGCAGGTCTTTGACGAG.

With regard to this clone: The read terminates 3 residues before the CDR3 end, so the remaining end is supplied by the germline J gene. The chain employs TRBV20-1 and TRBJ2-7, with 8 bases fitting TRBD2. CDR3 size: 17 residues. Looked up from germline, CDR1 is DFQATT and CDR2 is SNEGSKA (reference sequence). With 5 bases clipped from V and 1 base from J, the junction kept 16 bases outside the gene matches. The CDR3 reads CSASSLRSRGGSYEQYF. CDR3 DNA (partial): TGCAGTGCTTCAAGTCTTAGGAGTCGGGGGGGGTCCTACGAG.

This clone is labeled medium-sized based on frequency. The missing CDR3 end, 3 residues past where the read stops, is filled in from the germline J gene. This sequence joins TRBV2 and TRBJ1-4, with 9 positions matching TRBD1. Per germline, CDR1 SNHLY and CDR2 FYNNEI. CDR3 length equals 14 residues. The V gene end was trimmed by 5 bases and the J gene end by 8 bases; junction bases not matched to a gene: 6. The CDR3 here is CASSPGQGREKLFF. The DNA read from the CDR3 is TGTGCCAGCAGTCCCGGACAGGGGAGGGAAAAA.

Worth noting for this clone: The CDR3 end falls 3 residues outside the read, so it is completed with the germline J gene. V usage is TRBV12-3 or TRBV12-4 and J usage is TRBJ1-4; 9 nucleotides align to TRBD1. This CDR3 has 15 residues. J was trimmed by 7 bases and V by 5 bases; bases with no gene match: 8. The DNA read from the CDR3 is TGTGCCAGCAGTCCCCAACAGGGGGCTTCTGAAAAA. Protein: CASSPQQGASEK. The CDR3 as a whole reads CASSPQQGASEKLFF.